The T cell receptor (beta chain) described here comes from a study of T cells after yellow fever vaccination. Study details: The fractions with low cell numbers were processed using SMART-Seq v4 Ultra Low Input.

TCRdb processed the 5' RACE reads anew with MiXCR; each CDR3 protein has one entry. The sample includes some 320,000 distinct CDR3 sequences, 8.7% seen only once; the top ten take around 17%. This CDR3 region has 14 residues. From germline, CDR1 is DFQATT and CDR2 SNEGSKA (reference sequence). V lost 7 bases and J lost 1, with 16 bases in between. This clonotype was detected only a few times. Sequences were derived from PBMCs, sampled on the day of the first yellow fever vaccination. This receptor was identified in a man aged 18-30 years who received the YFV17D yellow fever vaccine. The rearrangement joins TRBV20-1 to TRBJ1-1; no clear D. Here the CDR3 reads CSVTRSSTNTEAFF. CDR3 nucleotides: TGCAGTGTCACCAGGAGCAGTACGAACACTGAAGCTTTCTTT.